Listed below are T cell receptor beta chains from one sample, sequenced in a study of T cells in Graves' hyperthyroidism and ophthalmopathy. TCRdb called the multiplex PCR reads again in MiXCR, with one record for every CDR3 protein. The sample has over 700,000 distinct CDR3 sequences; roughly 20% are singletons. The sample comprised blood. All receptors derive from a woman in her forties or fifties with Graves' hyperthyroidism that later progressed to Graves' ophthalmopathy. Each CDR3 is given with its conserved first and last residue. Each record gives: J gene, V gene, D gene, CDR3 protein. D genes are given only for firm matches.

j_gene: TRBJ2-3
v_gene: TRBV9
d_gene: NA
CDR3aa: CASSVEGQTDTQYF

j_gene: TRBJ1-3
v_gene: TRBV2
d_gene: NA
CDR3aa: CASSGGLAGSRGNTIYF

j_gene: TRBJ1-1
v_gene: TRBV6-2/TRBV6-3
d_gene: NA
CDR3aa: CASSTVRNTEAFF

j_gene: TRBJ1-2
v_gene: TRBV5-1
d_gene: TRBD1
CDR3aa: CASTDLGQGSYGYTF

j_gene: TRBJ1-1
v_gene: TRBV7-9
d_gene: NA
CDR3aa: CASSLGESTEAFF

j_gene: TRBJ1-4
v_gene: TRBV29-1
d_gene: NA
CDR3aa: CSVEGNRVGEKLFF

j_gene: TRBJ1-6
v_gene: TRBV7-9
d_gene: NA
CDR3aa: CASSNSGTVDSPLHF

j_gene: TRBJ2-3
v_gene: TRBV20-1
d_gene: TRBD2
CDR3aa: CSAAPPLAGSTDTQYF

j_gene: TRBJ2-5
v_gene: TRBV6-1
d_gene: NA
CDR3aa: CASSLGLFDGKETQYF

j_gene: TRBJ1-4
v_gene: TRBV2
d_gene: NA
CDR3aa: CASAGGGRDREKLFF

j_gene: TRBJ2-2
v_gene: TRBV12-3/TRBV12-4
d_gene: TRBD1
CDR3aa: CASSLFATGAGELFF

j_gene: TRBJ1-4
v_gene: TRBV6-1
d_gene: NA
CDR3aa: CASSRGGPLGEKLFF

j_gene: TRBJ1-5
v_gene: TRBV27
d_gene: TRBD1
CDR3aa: CASSIGDRPLPNQPQHF

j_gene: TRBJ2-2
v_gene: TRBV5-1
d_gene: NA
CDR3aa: CATSLTGPTGELFF

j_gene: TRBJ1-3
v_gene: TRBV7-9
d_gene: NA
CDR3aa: CASSLNLGGNTIYF

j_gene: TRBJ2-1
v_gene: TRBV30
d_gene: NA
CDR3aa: CAWSPDSGSYNEQFF

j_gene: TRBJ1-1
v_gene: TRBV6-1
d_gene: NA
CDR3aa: CASSEGGHQAFF

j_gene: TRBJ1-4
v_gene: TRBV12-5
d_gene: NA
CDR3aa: CASGQGTWTNEKLFF

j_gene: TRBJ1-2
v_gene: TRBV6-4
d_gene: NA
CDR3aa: CASSAQGTSNYGYTF

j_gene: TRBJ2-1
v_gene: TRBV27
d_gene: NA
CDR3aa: CATGQAGYNEQFF

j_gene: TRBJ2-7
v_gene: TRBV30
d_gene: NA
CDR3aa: CAWSNNQYEQYF

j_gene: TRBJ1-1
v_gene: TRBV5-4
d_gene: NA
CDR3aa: CASSLSGHSFNTEAFF

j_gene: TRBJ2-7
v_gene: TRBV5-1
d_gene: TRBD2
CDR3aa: CASSRGATSGQYEQYF

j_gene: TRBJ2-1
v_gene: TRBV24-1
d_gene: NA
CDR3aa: CATSGSDSSSYNEQFF

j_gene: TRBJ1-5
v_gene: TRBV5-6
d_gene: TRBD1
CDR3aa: CASSRMGWQGVEPQHF

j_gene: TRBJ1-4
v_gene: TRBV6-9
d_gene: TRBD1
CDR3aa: CASSYGLSGQGDEKLFF

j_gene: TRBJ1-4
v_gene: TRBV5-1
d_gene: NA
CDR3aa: CASSLGTGQDEKLFF

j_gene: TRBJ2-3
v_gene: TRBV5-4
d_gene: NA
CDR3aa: CASRGSADTQYF

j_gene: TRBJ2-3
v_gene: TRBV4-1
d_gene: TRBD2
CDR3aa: CASSPDPGGMADTQYF

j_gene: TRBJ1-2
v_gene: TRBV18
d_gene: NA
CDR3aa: CASSSQGTLSLLGGYTF

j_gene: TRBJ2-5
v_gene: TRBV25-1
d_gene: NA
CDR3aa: CASSEWEGQLQETQYF

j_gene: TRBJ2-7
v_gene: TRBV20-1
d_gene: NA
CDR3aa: CSATLSTNSYEQYF

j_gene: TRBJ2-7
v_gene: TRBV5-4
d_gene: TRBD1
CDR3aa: CASSWGTGIDEQYF

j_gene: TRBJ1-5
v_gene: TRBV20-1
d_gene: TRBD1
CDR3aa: CSAFTGQGLDQPQHF

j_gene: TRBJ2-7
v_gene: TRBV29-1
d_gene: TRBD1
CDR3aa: CSVLDREYQYEQYF

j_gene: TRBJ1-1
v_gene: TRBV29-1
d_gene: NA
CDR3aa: CSVDTGLNTEAFF

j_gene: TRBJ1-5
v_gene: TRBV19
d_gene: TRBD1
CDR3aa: CASRELRDRVNQPQHF

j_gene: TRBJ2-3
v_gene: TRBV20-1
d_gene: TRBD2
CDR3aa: CSARKRGVGTDTQYF

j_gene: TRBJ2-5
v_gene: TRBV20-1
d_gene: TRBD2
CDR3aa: CSARVGWGGDEETQYF

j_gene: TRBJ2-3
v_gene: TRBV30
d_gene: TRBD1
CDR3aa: CAWRWDRGPDTQYF

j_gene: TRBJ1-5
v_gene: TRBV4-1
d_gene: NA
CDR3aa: CASSQDRVQRPQHF

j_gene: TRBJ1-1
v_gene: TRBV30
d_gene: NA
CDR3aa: CAWSWDRKTEAFF

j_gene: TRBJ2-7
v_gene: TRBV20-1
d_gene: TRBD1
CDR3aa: CSARTGTGDLGQYF

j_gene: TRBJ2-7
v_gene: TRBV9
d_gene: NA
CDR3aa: CASSVDQGVPYEQYF

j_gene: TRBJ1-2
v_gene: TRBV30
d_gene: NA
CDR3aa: CAWSVRRGWDGYTF

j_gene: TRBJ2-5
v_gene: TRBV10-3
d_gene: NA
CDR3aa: CAISESRGVSVQETQYF

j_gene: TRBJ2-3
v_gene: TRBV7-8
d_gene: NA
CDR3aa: CASSLALFIDTDTQYF

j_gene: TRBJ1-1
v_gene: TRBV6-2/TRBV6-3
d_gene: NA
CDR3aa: CASSSLGGGTEAFF

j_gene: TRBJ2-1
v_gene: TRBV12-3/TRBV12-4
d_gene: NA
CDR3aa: CASTTDWITGNEQFF

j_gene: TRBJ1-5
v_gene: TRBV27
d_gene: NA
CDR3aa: CASSADSNQPQHF

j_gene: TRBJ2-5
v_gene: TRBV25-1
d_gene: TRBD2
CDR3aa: CASSLQAGTSGGAGETQYF

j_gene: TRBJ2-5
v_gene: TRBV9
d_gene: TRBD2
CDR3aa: CASSVATSGGPRRETQYF

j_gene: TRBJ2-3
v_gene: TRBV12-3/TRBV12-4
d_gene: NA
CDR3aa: CASSFPEGTSTDTQYF

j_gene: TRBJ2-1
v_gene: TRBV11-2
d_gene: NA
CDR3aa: CASSLDLGGPLGSYNEQFF

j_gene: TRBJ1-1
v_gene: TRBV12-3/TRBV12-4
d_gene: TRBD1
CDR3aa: CASTYGTGGMYTEAFF

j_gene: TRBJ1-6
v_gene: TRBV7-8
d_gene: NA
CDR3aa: CASSLGQPYNSPLHF

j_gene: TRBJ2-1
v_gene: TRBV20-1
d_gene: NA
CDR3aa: CSAHVRSSYNEQFF

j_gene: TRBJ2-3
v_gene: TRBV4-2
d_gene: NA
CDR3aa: CASSQDWRGDTQYF

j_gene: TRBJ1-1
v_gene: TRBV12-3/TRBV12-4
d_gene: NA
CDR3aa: CASSLTGLSQTQAFF

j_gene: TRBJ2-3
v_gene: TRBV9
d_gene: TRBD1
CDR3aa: CASSVAGTGGSDTQYF